The rows below give T cell receptor beta chains drawn from one sample of a study of blood T cell repertoires in COVID-19. Using immunoSEQ multiplex PCR, the repertoire was profiled, and TCRdb retains in-frame clones only, with some absent. The sample contains more than 150,000 clones, about 82% of which appear only once. The material sequenced was peripheral blood. Every receptor here comes from a woman aged 25 to 45 with acute or convalescent COVID-19. CDR3s include the opening cysteine and the closing phenylalanine or tryptophan. A D gene is named only where the DNA matches it firmly. Clone size is shown for a subset of rows, as once, few, many or a class of expanded clone.

TRBD2	NA	TRBV6-6	TRBJ2-1	TGTGCCAGCAGTTACGTCGGGGGGGGTTCCTACAATGAGCAGTTCTTC	CASSYVGGGSYNEQFF
TRBD1	NA	TRBV7-9	TRBJ1-1	TGTGCCAGCAGCCTGACAGGGGATATCGCTGAAGCTTTCTTT	CASSLTGDIAEAFF
NA	once	TRBV27	TRBJ1-1	TGTGCCAGCAGTTTAGGAGGGTTAACTGAAGCTTTCTTT	CASSLGGLTEAFF
TRBD2	NA	TRBV4-3	TRBJ2-7	TGCGCCAGCAGCCAGAATAGCGGTTCGGGAGGAGAGCAGTACTTC	CASSQNSGSGGEQYF
TRBD2	NA	TRBV29-1	TRBJ2-1	TGCAGCGTTGAGGGACTACGCTCTCAAAATGAGCAGTTCTTC	CSVEGLRSQNEQFF
NA	NA	TRBV4-1	TRBJ1-2	TGCGCCAGCAGCCAAGAGGGCGGGGGCCAAGACTATGGCTACACCTTC	CASSQEGGGQDYGYTF
TRBD1	NA	TRBV2	TRBJ2-7	TGTGCCAGCAGTTACGGGACAGGTTCCTACGAGCAGTACTTC	CASSYGTGSYEQYF
NA	NA	TRBV11-2	TRBJ1-3	TGTGCCAGCAGCCAACAGGCGAGCTCTGGAAACACCATATATTTT	CASSQQASSGNTIYF
NA	NA	TRBV5-8	TRBJ2-1	TGTGCCAGCAGCGGACTACCCAATGAGCAGTTCTTC	CASSGLPNEQFF
TRBD2	NA	TRBV9	TRBJ2-3	TGTGCCAGCAGGGCGGGGGGGTTCACAGATACGCAGTATTTT	CASRAGGFTDTQYF
NA	NA	TRBV27	TRBJ2-6	TGTGCCAGCAAATCTAGGGGTTCTGGGGCCAACGTCCTGACTTTC	CASKSRGSGANVLTF